This TCR beta chain was observed in a study of blood T cell repertoires in COVID-19. The overall study: The origin of the acute and convalescent COVID-19 samples was the United States, Italy and Spain.

The CDR3 has 15 amino acids. CDR1 is MNHEY and CDR2 is SMNVEV in the germline V gene (reference sequence). V lost 2 bases to trimming and J lost 1 base, with 11 bases between them. In the original workflow: Reference gene primer amplification yielded estimated nucleated cell counts. TCRdb keeps only in-frame clones here, not all; method: immunoSEQ multiplex PCR. The DNA gave D and trimming, while V, J and clone size come from that table. The data contain about 120,000 clones, about 74% of them singletons. The sequence derives from a man aged 55 to 70 with acute or convalescent COVID-19. The J gene is TRBJ1-1, the V gene TRBV27; possibly TRBD1 for D (5 bases). The material sequenced was peripheral blood. DNA for the CDR3: TGTGCCAGCAGTTTAACGGGGGTAGGGAACACTGAAGCTTTCTTT. This codes for CASSLTGVGNTEAFF.